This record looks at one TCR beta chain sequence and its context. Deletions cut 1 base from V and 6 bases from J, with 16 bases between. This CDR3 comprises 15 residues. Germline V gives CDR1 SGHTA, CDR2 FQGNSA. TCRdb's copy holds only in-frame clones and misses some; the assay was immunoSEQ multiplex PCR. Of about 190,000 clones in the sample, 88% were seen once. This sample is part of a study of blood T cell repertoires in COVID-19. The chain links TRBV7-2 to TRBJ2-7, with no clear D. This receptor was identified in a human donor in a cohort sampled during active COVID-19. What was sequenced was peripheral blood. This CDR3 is CASSLVGSDSLEQYF. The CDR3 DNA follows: TGTGCCAGCAGCTTAGTCGGTTCAGACTCCCTCGAGCAGTACTTC.